This TCR beta chain was sequenced for a study of blood T cell repertoires in COVID-19. The protocol was immunoSEQ multiplex PCR, while the TCRdb copy is restricted to in-frame clones and leaves out a portion. The sample holds just over 300,000 clones; under 90% are singletons and the top ten take around 4%. The CDR3 runs to 17 residues. Germline lookup yields CDR1 SGHTA and CDR2 FQGNSA. Trimming took 4 bases from V and 5 from J; bases not matched to a gene: 8. Input material: PBMCs or T cells enriched from blood (not recorded which). This clonotype was sampled from a man aged 30-40 years who had recovered from COVID-19. V usage is TRBV7-2 and J usage is TRBJ2-2; 12 nucleotides match TRBD1. In DNA form, the CDR3 reads TGTGCCAGCAGCTCTTCCGGGACAGGGGGCCTAACCGGGGAGCTGTTTTTT. Translation gives CASSSSGTGGLTGELFF.